This T cell receptor (beta chain) was recorded in a study of T cells in Graves' hyperthyroidism and ophthalmopathy. Across the study: Peripheral blood samples were taken at initial diagnosis, prior to any treatment. Findings and limits, study-wide: Blood held most thyroid clonotypes expanded above 0.001 frequency.

This clonotype occurred many times. Its antigen is unidentified. Germline V gives CDR1 LGHDT, CDR2 YNNKEL (reference sequence). The CDR3 totals 13 residues. Between the trimmed V and J ends, which lost 5 bases and 4 bases, there was a span of 11 bases. Ophthalmopathy patients showed a Clinical Activity Score of at least 3, NOSPECS grade of at least 4 and duration under 3 months. Uncontrolled infections, other autoimmune diseases, pregnancy or lactation led to exclusion of patients. Amplified TCR beta CDR3 regions came from RNA transcripts. With the HTBI primer set, the TCR CDR3 went through a first round of RT-PCR. TCRdb reprocessed the multiplex PCR reads via MiXCR and lists one record per CDR3 protein. The sample has around 620,000 distinct CDR3 sequences, approximately 15% seen once; the top ten hold about 6.6%.

The receptor was isolated from a woman aged 18-35 years with Graves' ophthalmopathy. This chain joins TRBV3-1 and TRBJ2-5, with D tentatively TRBD1 (5 bases). Sequences were obtained from blood. CDR3: CASSYGQAETQYF. CDR3 in DNA: TGTGCCAGCAGCTACGGACAAGCAGAGACCCAGTACTTC.